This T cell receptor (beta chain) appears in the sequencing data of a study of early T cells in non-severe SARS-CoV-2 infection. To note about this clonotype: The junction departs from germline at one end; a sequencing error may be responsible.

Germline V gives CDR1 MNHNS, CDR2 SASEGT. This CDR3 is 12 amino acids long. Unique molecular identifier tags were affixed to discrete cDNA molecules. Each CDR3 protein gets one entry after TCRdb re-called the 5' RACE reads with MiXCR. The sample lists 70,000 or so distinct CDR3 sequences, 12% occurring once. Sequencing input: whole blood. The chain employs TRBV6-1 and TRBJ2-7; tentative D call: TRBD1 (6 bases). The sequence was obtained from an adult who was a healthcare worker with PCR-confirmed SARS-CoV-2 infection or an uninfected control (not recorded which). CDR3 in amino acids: CASSEYLGTLRF. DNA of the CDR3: TGTGCCAGCAGTGAATATCTTGGGACACTTCGCTTC.